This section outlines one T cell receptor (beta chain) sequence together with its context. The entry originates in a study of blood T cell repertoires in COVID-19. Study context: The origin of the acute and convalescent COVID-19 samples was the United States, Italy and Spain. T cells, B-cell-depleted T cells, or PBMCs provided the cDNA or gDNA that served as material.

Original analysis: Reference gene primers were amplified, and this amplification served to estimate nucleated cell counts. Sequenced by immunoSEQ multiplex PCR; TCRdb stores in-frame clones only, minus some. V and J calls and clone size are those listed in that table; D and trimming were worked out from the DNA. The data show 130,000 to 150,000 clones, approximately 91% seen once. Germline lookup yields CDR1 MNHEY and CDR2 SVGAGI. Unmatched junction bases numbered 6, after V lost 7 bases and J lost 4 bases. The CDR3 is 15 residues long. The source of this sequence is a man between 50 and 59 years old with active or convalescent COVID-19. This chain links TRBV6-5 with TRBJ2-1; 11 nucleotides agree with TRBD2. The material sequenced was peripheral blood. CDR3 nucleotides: TGTGCCAGCACCATCGGGACTAGCGGATACAATGAGCAGTTCTTC. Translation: CASTIGTSGYNEQFF.